This TCR beta chain originates from a study of coeliac disease. Turning to the study itself: High-resolution HLA typing was lacking; TRBV7-2 bias was queried instead. Overall study results and limits: Lamina propria and intraepithelial cell fractions may contain each other's cells. Few TRB amino acid sequences were shared between samples; most were unique. In active celiac disease, intraepithelial and lamina propria TRB and TRG repertoires were less clonal than controls. Unbiased detection of gliadin-specific T cells was judged not feasible with this approach.

A remark on this clone: Antigen unknown.

Method: immunoSEQ multiplex PCR; TCRdb's copy keeps in-frame clones and lacks some. The table lists about 4,200 clones, around 68% of them singletons. Germline CDR1 and CDR2: LGHNA and YSLEER. The CDR3 is 18 residues long. V lost 4 bases and J lost 5; bases outside the gene matches: 12. The receptor was isolated from a woman aged 18-30 years with active celiac disease. The chain has TRBV4-3 and TRBJ2-5, with 14 bases matching TRBD2. The sample was intraepithelial lymphocytes from the gut. The CDR3 DNA reads as TGCGCCAGCAGCCCGAATCGACTAGCGGGGGGGCCGCGGGAGACCCAGTACTTC. Its translation is CASSPNRLAGGPRETQYF.